This TCR beta chain appears in the sequencing data of a study of blood T cell repertoires in COVID-19. TCRdb keeps only in-frame clones here, not all; method: immunoSEQ multiplex PCR. The sample contains around 100,000 clones, about 84% of which appear only once. The junction had 5 bases not matched to a gene; V was cut back by 6 bases and J by 1 base. CDR3 length equals 15 residues. Per the germline V gene, CDR1 is SNHLY and CDR2 is FYNNEI. The chain joins TRBV2 to TRBJ2-3; TRBD2 agrees at 9 bases. Sequencing used peripheral blood. This receptor was identified in a human donor in a cohort sampled during active COVID-19. CDR3 sequence (DNA): TGTGCCAGCAGCCCTATAGCGGGAGGCACAGATACGCAGTATTTT. This codes for CASSPIAGGTDTQYF.